The clone carrying this T cell receptor (beta chain) came up many times. Its antigen is not known. In TCRdb, the multiplex PCR reads were re-called with MiXCR into one record per CDR3 protein. The data show fewer than 140,000 distinct CDR3 sequences, more than 30% seen once. These data belong to a study of breast tumors, draining lymph nodes, adjacent tissues. Whole-study findings and limits: Luminal-like breast cancer showed significantly higher tumor–nontumor repertoire similarity than basal-like. Compared with lymph nodes, tumors were less diverse; compared with nontumor tissue, more. The lymph node origin of tumor T cells was framed as consistent with a hypothesis, not demonstrated. Findings are consistent with lymph node origin and intratumoral expansion of most tumor T cells.

Samples came from axillary lymph nodes draining the breast cancer. V was pared by 3 bases and J by 2 bases, with 9 bases between. The CDR3 is 14 amino acids. The sample consisted of axillary lymph node tissue. The sequence was obtained from a female donor with breast cancer. Some clones in this sample may be carry-over from other donors' samples. The chain combines TRBV12-3 or TRBV12-4 with TRBJ2-3; possibly TRBD2 for D (5 bases). The CDR3 DNA sequence: TGTGCCAGCAGTTTGGCGGGTCTCACAGATACGCAGTATTTT. It translates to CASSLAGLTDTQYF.